The 26 T cell receptor beta chains below come from one sample, sequenced in a study of regulatory T cells in long-lasting Graves disease. Noted time point: newly diagnosed GD, antithyroid drugs for less than 3 months. PBMC RNA was the source of the TCR library. Through Arm-PCR of CDR3 regions and iRepertoire HTBI primers, TCR beta libraries were built. TCRdb re-called the multiplex PCR reads through MiXCR, storing one row per CDR3 protein. This table holds 620,000 or so distinct CDR3 sequences, less than 20% found once. This same sample was also part of a study on T cells in Graves' hyperthyroidism and ophthalmopathy.

The material sequenced was peripheral blood mononuclear cells (PBMCs), taken at new diagnosis, from a patient treated with antithyroid drugs. These receptors were collected from a woman aged 25 to 39 with Graves disease.

This clonotype was seen a few times. V and J are TRBV5-1 and TRBJ1-3, with a weak D call TRBD1 (5 bases). V was cut by 6 bases and J by 0 bases, with 13 bases left in between. Germline CDR1 is SGHRS and CDR2 is YFSETQ. The CDR3 has 15 amino acids. The CDR3 reads CASTNSGISGNTIYF. CDR3 nucleotide sequence: TGCGCCAGCACCAATTCAGGGATCTCTGGAAACACCATATATTTT.

A remark on this clonotype: A read error may be the cause here, since a much bigger clone is one base away. This chain joins TRBV28 and TRBJ2-1; 7 bases are a match to TRBD2. The germline CDR1 and CDR2 sequences are MDHEN and SYDVKM. This CDR3 has 15 amino acids. CDR3 bases: TGTGCCAGCAGTTTATGGGCGGGAGAGGGCAATGAGCAGCTCTTC. Translation: CASSLWAGEGNEQLF.

The V and J genes are TRBV19 and TRBJ1-2; TRBD1 might be the D (5 bases). CDR1 is LNHDA, CDR2 SQIVND, per germline (reference sequence). V shed 6 bases and J shed 7 bases, with 15 bases lying between them. The CDR3 has 13 residues. This CDR3 is CASSGQLRGGYTF. The CDR3 DNA reads as TGTGCCAGTAGCGGCCAACTTAGGGGTGGCTACACCTTC.

The rearrangement links TRBV7-3 to TRBJ2-1, with 7 bases matching TRBD2. Germline CDR1 reads SGHTA; CDR2 reads FQGTGA. Trimming at V came to 2 bases and at J to 0 bases, leaving 10 bases not matched to a gene. This CDR3 is built from 18 residues. The CDR3 here is CASSLRNGGGFSYNEQFF. CDR3 sequence (DNA): TGTGCCAGCAGCTTACGTAATGGCGGGGGATTCTCCTACAATGAGCAGTTCTTC.

This clonotype has ten or more counts. This chain links TRBV7-8 with TRBJ2-5; the D gene is possibly TRBD1 (5 bases). The germline V gene has CDR1 SGHVS and CDR2 FQNEAQ. The CDR3 contains 16 residues. Trimming stripped 5 bases from V and 1 base from J, with 17 bases between. The CDR3 spells CASSPPRAASQETQYF. The CDR3 bases are TGTGCCAGCAGCCCACCCAGGGCGGCGAGCCAAGAGACCCAGTACTTC.

For this clonotype: At one boundary the junction diverges from the germline segment, which might be a read error. The chain has TRBV7-7 and TRBJ1-1; 8 nucleotides line up with TRBD1. CDR1 is SSHAT and CDR2 is FNYEAQ in the germline V gene (reference sequence). The CDR3 runs to 13 residues. The CDR3 region is CASSSRDRPFPGF. CDR3 DNA sequence: TGTGCTAGCAGCTCAAGGGACAGGCCCTTTCCCGGCTTT.

There are many counts of this clonotype. The DNA for the CDR3 is TGTGCCAGCAGTTTTGGACAGTACTCCTACGAGCAGTACTTC. It yields the protein CASSFGQYSYEQYF. This sequence joins TRBV12-3 or TRBV12-4 and TRBJ2-7; a possible D gene is TRBD1 (6 bases). Trimming pared 3 bases from V and 0 bases from J, leaving 9 bases between. The CDR3 extends over 14 amino acids.

In this sample, this clonotype turned up many times. The CDR3 DNA sequence: TGCGCCAGCAGCTTGGAGGGACAGGGGAGCTCTGGCTACACCTTC. Its protein is CASSLEGQGSSGYTF. The genes are TRBV5-1 and TRBJ1-2; 10 nucleotides line up with TRBD1. V shed 0 bases, J shed 7 bases, and the junction held 6 bases outside the gene matches. Germline-derived CDR1 and CDR2 are SGHRS and YFSETQ. The CDR3 consists of 15 residues.

This clonotype has ten or more counts. The V call is TRBV18, the J call TRBJ2-3; D may be TRBD2 (6 bases). V was cut by 6 bases and J by 2 bases, with 12 bases left in between. The CDR3 is 14 residues long. CDR1 and CDR2 (germline): KGHSH, LQKENI. CDR3 in amino acids: CASSLRLDTDTQYF. In nucleotides, the CDR3 is TGTGCCAGCTCCCTCCGACTAGACACAGATACGCAGTATTTT.

The chain joins TRBV19 to TRBJ1-5; tentatively, D is TRBD1 (5 bases). The CDR3 extends over 15 amino acids. Germline V gene sequence: CDR1 LNHDA, CDR2 SQIVND (reference sequence). V was shortened by 8 bases and J by 1 base, with 15 bases between the two germline ends. The CDR3 protein is CASGTVDGSNQPQHF. CDR3 nucleotides: TGTGCCAGTGGGACCGTCGACGGGAGCAATCAGCCCCAGCATTTT.

Points on this clonotype: The conserved final phenylalanine or tryptophan is absent from the CDR3, which likely points to a read error. Here the CDR3 DNA reads TGCGCCAGCAGCTTGGGGGTCTACGAGCAGTACCTC. It yields the protein CASSLGVYEQYL. V and J are TRBV5-1 and TRBJ2-7, with D unresolved. V lost 0 bases, J lost 3 bases, and 4 bases lay in between. Germline CDR1 reads SGHRS; CDR2 reads YFSETQ. The CDR3 has 12 amino acids.

Many counts were recorded for this clonotype. V usage is TRBV7-3 and J usage is TRBJ1-2; D perhaps matches TRBD1 (6 bases). In germline, CDR1 is SGHTA, CDR2 FQGTGA. This CDR3 contains 15 residues. V lost 1 base, J lost 5 bases, and 14 bases lay in between. The CDR3 region is CASSLKGGPTYGYTF. The CDR3 DNA sequence: TGTGCCAGCAGCTTAAAGGGGGGTCCTACATATGGCTACACCTTC.

J is TRBJ2-3 and V is TRBV6-1; D is tentatively TRBD1 or TRBD2 (5 bases each). V lost 6 bases, J lost 5 bases, and 24 bases lay in between. CDR1 and CDR2 (germline): MNHNS, SASEGT. There are 17 residues in the CDR3. The CDR3 protein is CASRPRGISRQGDTQYF. DNA for the CDR3: TGTGCCAGCAGGCCACGGGGCATCTCTCGCCAGGGAGATACGCAGTATTTT.

In this sample, this clonotype turned up many times. The CDR3 is CASTTPGSAVFF. CDR3 bases: TGTGCCAGCACCACCCCTGGTAGTGCGGTGTTTTTT. This rearrangement joins TRBV28 to TRBJ1-4; unclear D gene. V lost 7 bases, J lost 15 bases, and 18 bases lay in between. Germline CDR1 reads MDHEN; CDR2 reads SYDVKM. The CDR3 runs to 12 residues.

This clonotype was seen at least ten times. This rearrangement joins TRBV7-2 to TRBJ2-5, with 7 positions matching TRBD2. This CDR3 is 16 amino acids long. Trimming removed 4 bases from V and 3 bases from J; junction bases left unmatched: 11. The germline V gene encodes CDR1 SGHTA and CDR2 FQGNSA. The DNA for the CDR3 is TGTGCCAGCAGCTGGCCGGCCGGGACTAACAAAGAGACCCAGTACTTC. Protein product: CASSWPAGTNKETQYF.

In its sample, this clonotype was seen many times. The chain links TRBV20-1 to TRBJ1-1; D is unresolved. From germline, CDR1 is DFQATT and CDR2 SNEGSKA (reference sequence). V lost 3 bases to trimming and J lost 4 bases, with 18 bases between them. The CDR3 covers 15 residues. CDR3 sequence reads: CSARVEGKSGTEAFF. DNA of the CDR3: TGCAGTGCTAGGGTTGAGGGAAAAAGCGGCACTGAAGCTTTCTTT.

This clonotype was seen only a few times. The chain has TRBV19 and TRBJ1-6; D might be TRBD1 (6 bases). Germline loops: CDR1 LNHDA, CDR2 SQIVND (reference sequence). V was shortened by 8 bases and J by 8 bases, with 13 bases between the two germline ends. The CDR3 is 13 amino acids. For the CDR3, the DNA is TGTGCCAGTGGAGGACAGAGCTATTCACCCCTCCACTTT. It translates to CASGGQSYSPLHF.

At least ten counts were recorded for this clonotype. The chain recombines TRBV28 with TRBJ1-5, with TRBD1 matching over 8 bases. The germline V gene has CDR1 MDHEN and CDR2 SYDVKM. The CDR3 covers 14 residues. V lost 5 bases and J lost 7; bases outside the gene matches: 7. CDR3 nucleotide sequence: TGTGCCAGCAGTCAACAGGGGGAGGACCAGCCCCAGCATTTT. It codes for CASSQQGEDQPQHF.

This clonotype was counted once. CDR3 DNA: TGCAGCGTTATGGGACAGGGTGAGGCAGATACGCAGTATTTT. Amino acids: CSVMGQGEADTQYF. The chain joins TRBV29-1 to TRBJ2-3; 9 nucleotides align to TRBD1. Germline V gene data show CDR1 as SQVTM and CDR2 as ANQGSEA. After removal of 5 bases from V and 4 bases from J, the junction contained 7 bases not matched to a gene. The CDR3 covers 14 residues.

This clonotype was observed at least ten times. The CDR3 is CASSANRGGNSPLHF. CDR3 bases: TGTGCCAGCAGCGCAAACAGGGGCGGTAATTCACCCCTCCACTTT. The V gene is TRBV9, the J gene TRBJ1-6; 7 nucleotides line up with TRBD1. CDR1 and CDR2 from the germline V gene are SGDLS and YYNGEE. The CDR3 runs 15 residues. The junction had 6 bases not matched to a gene; V was cut back by 3 bases and J by 6 bases.

This clonotype showed up many times. The chain carries TRBV20-1 and TRBJ1-5; TRBD1 agrees at 10 bases. The trim removed 3 bases at V and 2 bases at J, leaving 4 bases unmatched. CDR1 is DFQATT, CDR2 SNEGSKA, per germline (reference sequence). The CDR3 contains 15 residues. CDR3 nucleotides: TGCAGTGCTAGGGCCGGGACAGGGGGCAATCAGCCCCAGCATTTT. Translation gives CSARAGTGGNQPQHF.

This clonotype has ten or more counts. The J gene is TRBJ2-3, the V gene TRBV20-1; the match to TRBD2 covers 8 bases. CDR1 is DFQATT and CDR2 is SNEGSKA in the germline V gene (reference sequence). J was trimmed by 4 bases and V by 0 bases; bases with no gene match: 9. CDR3 size: 16 residues. The CDR3 DNA reads TGCAGTGCTAGAGACTTAAGCGGGAGTAGGTCAGATACGCAGTATTTT. Encoded protein: CSARDLSGSRSDTQYF.

The rearrangement links TRBV6-5 to TRBJ2-7, with 11 bases lining up with TRBD2. Trimming at V came to 2 bases and at J to 3 bases, leaving 9 bases not matched to a gene. The germline V gene encodes CDR1 MNHEY and CDR2 SVGAGI. There are 17 residues in the CDR3. CDR3 in amino acids: CASSYGLAGGRGYEQYF. CDR3 sequence (DNA): TGTGCCAGCAGTTACGGTCTAGCGGGAGGCCGGGGCTACGAGCAGTACTTC.

The genes are TRBV19 and TRBJ1-1; D not resolved. The CDR3 runs 15 residues. From germline, CDR1 is LNHDA and CDR2 SQIVND (reference sequence). The ends were cut back, 3 bases at V and 12 bases at J, with 23 bases in the middle. The CDR3 DNA sequence: TGTGCCAGTAGTATCAGGTCGTCCGGCAAACTAAGTACTTTCTTT. Its translation: CASSIRSSGKLSTFF.

At least ten counts were recorded for this clonotype. The rearrangement uses TRBV28 and TRBJ1-5; D uncertain. The V gene lost 0 bases and the J gene lost 2 bases, with 17 bases spanning the gap. Germline V gives CDR1 MDHEN, CDR2 SYDVKM. The CDR3 contains 18 residues. The chain's CDR3 is CASSLWGAGGRGNQPQHF. Here the CDR3 DNA reads TGTGCCAGCAGTTTATGGGGTGCGGGTGGCCGTGGCAATCAGCCCCAGCATTTT. The whole variable domain, remainder taken from reference TRBV28 and TRBJ1-5, is DVKVTQSSRYLVKRTGEKVFLECVQDMDHENMFWYRQDPGLGLRLIYFSYDVKMKEKGDIPEGYSVSREKKERFSLILESASTNQTSMYLCASSLWGAGGRGNQPQHFGDGTRLSIL.

This clonotype occurred many times. The gene calls are TRBV5-1 and TRBJ2-3, with 9 bases fitting TRBD1. The CDR3 spans 15 residues. Trimming cost V 3 bases and J 0 bases; bases outside gene matches: 2. Germline values: CDR1 SGHRS, CDR2 YFSETQ. CDR3 nucleotides: TGCGCCAGCAGCTCTGGGACAGGGAGCACAGATACGCAGTATTTT. Protein: CASSSGTGSTDTQYF.